This is a list of T cell receptor beta chains from one sample in a study of cytomegalovirus exposure and HLA in healthy donors. The protocol was immunoSEQ multiplex PCR, while the TCRdb copy is restricted to in-frame clones and leaves out a portion. The sample yields under 110,000 clones, around four fifths seen once. Sequenced material: PBMCs. Receptors were obtained from a man aged 50 to 60 in good health and CMV-seronegative. Each CDR3 is given with its conserved first and last residue. The order of the fields is J gene, V gene, CDR3 length, clone size, D gene, CDR3 protein, CDR3 DNA. The D gene is left open where the match is weak. Rows may omit the clone size; those that give it use once, few, many or a size class.

J: TRBJ1-2
V: TRBV4-3
length: 15
size: -
D: -
CDR3: CASSPSMGRDYGYTF
DNA: TGCGCCAGCAGCCCCTCTATGGGCAGGGACTATGGCTACACCTTC

J: TRBJ1-1
V: TRBV19
length: 17
size: once
D: TRBD1
CDR3: CASSMRPGQGILTEAFF
DNA: TGTGCCAGTAGTATGAGGCCAGGACAGGGGATACTGACTGAAGCTTTCTTT

J: TRBJ2-3
V: TRBV15
length: 22
size: -
D: TRBD2
CDR3: CATSRDRRGAGGPPVSTDTQYF
DNA: TGTGCCACCAGCAGAGATCGGCGAGGAGCGGGGGGACCCCCGGTTTCCACAGATACGCAGTATTTT

J: TRBJ2-1
V: TRBV20-1
length: 11
size: -
D: -
CDR3: CRARGDNEQFF
DNA: TGCAGGGCTCGCGGGGACAATGAGCAGTTCTTC

J: TRBJ1-4
V: TRBV28
length: 14
size: -
D: TRBD1
CDR3: CASRAGTANEKLFF
DNA: TGTGCCAGCAGGGCCGGGACAGCTAATGAAAAACTGTTTTTT

J: TRBJ2-1
V: TRBV7-3
length: 15
size: once
D: TRBD1
CDR3: CASSARGYGTSEQFF
DNA: TGTGCCAGCAGCGCCAGGGGGTATGGGACCAGTGAGCAGTTCTTC

J: TRBJ1-6
V: TRBV7-2
length: 15
size: -
D: -
CDR3: CASSLVVQYNSPLHF
DNA: TGTGCCAGCAGCTTAGTGGTACAGTATAATTCACCCCTCCACTTT

J: TRBJ1-6
V: TRBV14
length: 15
size: -
D: -
CDR3: CASSQGARGVSPLHF
DNA: TGTGCCAGCAGCCAAGGGGCGCGCGGGGTTTCACCCCTCCACTTT

J: TRBJ1-1
V: TRBV2
length: 13
size: -
D: TRBD1
CDR3: CASTGQGVTEAFF
DNA: TGTGCCAGCACCGGACAGGGGGTTACTGAAGCTTTCTTT

J: TRBJ2-3
V: TRBV5-4
length: 17
size: once
D: TRBD2
CDR3: CASQEGVGAGSTDTQYF
DNA: TGTGCCAGCCAAGAGGGAGTGGGAGCGGGGAGCACAGATACGCAGTATTTT

J: TRBJ1-3
V: TRBV9
length: 16
size: -
D: -
CDR3: CASSVGGGQTGNTIYF
DNA: TGTGCCAGCAGCGTAGGTGGGGGCCAAACTGGAAACACCATATATTTT

J: TRBJ1-3
V: TRBV29-1
length: 12
size: -
D: -
CDR3: CSVRDTGNTIYF
DNA: TGCAGCGTTCGTGACACTGGAAACACCATATATTTT

J: TRBJ2-5
V: TRBV5-1
length: 11
size: -
D: -
CDR3: CASSLEETQYF
DNA: TGCGCCAGCAGCCTAGAAGAGACCCAGTACTTC

J: TRBJ1-1
V: TRBV7-9
length: 17
size: -
D: -
CDR3: CASSLITLRALNTEAFF
DNA: TGTGCCAGCAGCCTCATAACGCTCAGGGCACTAAACACTGAAGCTTTCTTT

J: TRBJ2-5
V: TRBV5-1
length: 17
size: -
D: TRBD2
CDR3: CASSLEFSGGARETQYF
DNA: TGCGCCAGCAGCTTGGAATTTAGCGGGGGGGCCAGGGAGACCCAGTACTTC

J: TRBJ1-3
V: TRBV4-1
length: 14
size: -
D: -
CDR3: CACSQPGTGNTIYF
DNA: TGCGCCTGCAGCCAGCCAGGGACTGGAAACACCATATATTTT

J: TRBJ2-3
V: TRBV5-4
length: 14
size: -
D: TRBD2
CDR3: CASSFGTNTDTQYF
DNA: TGTGCCAGCAGCTTCGGGACTAACACAGATACGCAGTATTTT

J: TRBJ1-4
V: TRBV23-1
length: 13
size: -
D: -
CDR3: CASSQSPPEKLFF
DNA: TGCGCCAGCAGTCAGTCCCCTCCTGAAAAACTGTTTTTT

J: TRBJ1-1
V: TRBV10-3
length: 14
size: -
D: TRBD1
CDR3: CAIGGTGGGTEAFF
DNA: TGTGCCATCGGGGGAACAGGGGGAGGAACTGAAGCTTTCTTT

J: TRBJ1-2
V: TRBV5-1
length: 15
size: -
D: TRBD1
CDR3: CASSLGGQGGYGYTF
DNA: TGCGCCAGCAGCTTGGGCGGACAGGGAGGCTATGGCTACACCTTC

J: TRBJ1-2
V: TRBV30
length: 14
size: -
D: -
CDR3: CAWSLQGENYGYTF
DNA: TGTGCCTGGAGTCTCCAGGGCGAAAACTATGGCTACACCTTC

J: TRBJ2-7
V: TRBV5-6
length: 15
size: -
D: -
CDR3: CASSLRGPSGGEQYF
DNA: TGTGCCAGCAGCTTAAGGGGGCCCTCCGGGGGCGAGCAGTACTTC

J: TRBJ2-3
V: TRBV7-2
length: 15
size: -
D: TRBD1
CDR3: CASSYATGWADTQYF
DNA: TGTGCCAGCAGCTACGCGACAGGGTGGGCAGATACGCAGTATTTT

J: TRBJ1-1
V: TRBV6-1
length: 15
size: few
D: TRBD1
CDR3: CASSLSTGGESEAFF
DNA: TGTGCCAGCAGTCTTTCGACAGGGGGCGAATCTGAAGCTTTCTTT

J: TRBJ2-1
V: TRBV28
length: 13
size: -
D: -
CDR3: CASSLLASYEQFF
DNA: TGTGCCAGCAGTTTACTGGCTAGCTATGAGCAGTTCTTC

J: TRBJ1-1
V: TRBV6-1
length: 11
size: -
D: -
CDR3: CASSEAQRTFF
DNA: TGTGCCAGCAGTGAAGCCCAGCGAACTTTCTTT

J: TRBJ2-1
V: TRBV5-1
length: 15
size: -
D: -
CDR3: CASSLGAVLAGEQFF
DNA: TGCGCCAGCAGCTTGGGGGCGGTCCTAGCCGGTGAGCAGTTCTTC

J: TRBJ2-5
V: TRBV6-6
length: 11
size: -
D: -
CDR3: CASGGQETQYF
DNA: TGTGCCAGCGGGGGGCAAGAGACCCAGTACTTC

J: TRBJ2-1
V: TRBV19
length: 18
size: -
D: TRBD1
CDR3: CASSIGPGGQSSYNEQFF
DNA: TGTGCCAGTAGTATAGGCCCAGGGGGACAGAGCTCCTACAATGAGCAGTTCTTC

J: TRBJ2-1
V: TRBV27
length: 15
size: -
D: -
CDR3: CASSPIPGDNNEQFF
DNA: TGTGCCAGCAGTCCCATCCCAGGGGATAACAATGAGCAGTTCTTC

J: TRBJ2-2
V: TRBV7-2
length: 15
size: once
D: -
CDR3: CASSLRQANTGELFF
DNA: TGTGCCAGCAGCTTAAGACAGGCAAACACCGGGGAGCTGTTTTTT

J: TRBJ2-1
V: TRBV10-3
length: 14
size: -
D: TRBD1
CDR3: CAIKEESGGAYQLF
DNA: TGTGCCATCAAAGAGGAGTCAGGGGGCGCCTATCAACTCTTC

J: TRBJ2-3
V: TRBV7-6
length: 16
size: few
D: TRBD2
CDR3: CASSLDSGGAFDTQYF
DNA: TGTGCCAGCAGCTTAGATAGCGGGGGGGCCTTCGATACGCAGTATTTT

J: TRBJ1-2
V: TRBV7-9
length: 14
size: -
D: TRBD1
CDR3: CASSLQGQIRGYTF
DNA: TGTGCCAGCAGCTTACAGGGACAGATTAGAGGCTACACCTTC

J: TRBJ2-1
V: TRBV14
length: 13
size: -
D: -
CDR3: CASSQVVSNEQFF
DNA: TGTGCCAGCAGCCAAGTCGTCAGCAATGAGCAGTTCTTC

J: TRBJ1-2
V: TRBV5-4
length: 15
size: -
D: -
CDR3: CASSLLQGPQGGYTF
DNA: TGTGCCAGCAGCTTGCTTCAGGGCCCCCAAGGTGGCTACACCTTC

J: TRBJ1-2
V: TRBV13
length: 14
size: -
D: -
CDR3: CASSLNSRVYGYTF
DNA: TGTGCCAGCAGCTTAAATTCCCGGGTCTATGGCTACACCTTC

J: TRBJ1-4
V: TRBV7-9
length: 14
size: -
D: -
CDR3: CASSSGTYNEKLFF
DNA: TGTGCCAGCAGCTCCGGGACATATAATGAAAAACTGTTTTTT

J: TRBJ1-6
V: TRBV19
length: 14
size: -
D: TRBD1
CDR3: CASSIPRGHSPLHF
DNA: TGTGCCAGTAGTATTCCCAGGGGGCATTCACCCCTCCACTTT

J: TRBJ2-5
V: TRBV5-6
length: 14
size: -
D: -
CDR3: CASSLAPSRETQYF
DNA: TGTGCCAGCAGCCTCGCCCCCTCCCGGGAGACCCAGTACTTC

J: TRBJ2-3
V: TRBV29-1
length: 10
size: -
D: -
CDR3: CSVAADTQYF
DNA: TGCAGCGTTGCTGCAGATACGCAGTATTTT

J: TRBJ1-5
V: TRBV19
length: 14
size: -
D: -
CDR3: CASSIDETGQPQHF
DNA: TGTGCCAGTAGTATAGATGAAACGGGACAGCCCCAGCATTTT

J: TRBJ2-3
V: TRBV5-1
length: 15
size: -
D: TRBD1
CDR3: CASSSTTGTRDTQYF
DNA: TGCGCCAGCAGCTCCACGACAGGGACCCGAGATACGCAGTATTTT

J: TRBJ1-2
V: TRBV29-1
length: 11
size: -
D: TRBD1
CDR3: CSVTGGLGYTF
DNA: TGCAGCGTTACAGGGGGCCTTGGCTACACCTTC

J: TRBJ2-5
V: TRBV29-1
length: 15
size: -
D: TRBD1
CDR3: CSVEAKTGAPETQYF
DNA: TGCAGCGTTGAAGCAAAAACAGGGGCCCCAGAGACCCAGTACTTC

J: TRBJ2-1
V: TRBV13
length: 17
size: -
D: TRBD2
CDR3: CASSRHLGAGGRNEQFF
DNA: TGTGCCAGCAGCCGCCACCTTGGGGCGGGGGGTAGAAATGAGCAGTTCTTC

J: TRBJ1-1
V: TRBV5-8
length: 15
size: -
D: TRBD1
CDR3: CASSLVWDSPYEAFF
DNA: TGTGCCAGCAGCTTGGTATGGGACAGCCCATATGAAGCTTTCTTT

J: TRBJ1-1
V: TRBV5-6
length: 12
size: -
D: -
CDR3: CASSLVDSLKEF
DNA: TGTGCCAGCAGCTTGGTTGACTCCCTGAAGGAATTT

J: TRBJ1-1
V: TRBV9
length: 16
size: few
D: -
CDR3: CASSPKWTVTFVEAFF
DNA: TGTGCCAGCAGCCCTAAATGGACAGTTACTTTCGTTGAAGCTTTCTTT